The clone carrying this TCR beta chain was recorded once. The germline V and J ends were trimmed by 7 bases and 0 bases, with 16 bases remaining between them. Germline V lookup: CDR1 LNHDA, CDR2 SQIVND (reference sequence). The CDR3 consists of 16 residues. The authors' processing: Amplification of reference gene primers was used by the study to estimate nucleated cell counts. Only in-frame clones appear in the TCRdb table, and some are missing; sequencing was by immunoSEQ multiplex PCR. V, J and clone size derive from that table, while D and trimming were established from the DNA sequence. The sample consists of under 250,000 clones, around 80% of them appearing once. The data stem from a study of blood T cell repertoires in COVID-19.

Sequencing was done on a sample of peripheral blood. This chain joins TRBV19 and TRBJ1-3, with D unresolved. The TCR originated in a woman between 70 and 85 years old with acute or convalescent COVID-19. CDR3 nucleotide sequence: TGTGCCAGTATCCGGCAGGTCTCGAGCTCTGGAAACACCATATATTTT. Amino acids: CASIRQVSSSGNTIYF.